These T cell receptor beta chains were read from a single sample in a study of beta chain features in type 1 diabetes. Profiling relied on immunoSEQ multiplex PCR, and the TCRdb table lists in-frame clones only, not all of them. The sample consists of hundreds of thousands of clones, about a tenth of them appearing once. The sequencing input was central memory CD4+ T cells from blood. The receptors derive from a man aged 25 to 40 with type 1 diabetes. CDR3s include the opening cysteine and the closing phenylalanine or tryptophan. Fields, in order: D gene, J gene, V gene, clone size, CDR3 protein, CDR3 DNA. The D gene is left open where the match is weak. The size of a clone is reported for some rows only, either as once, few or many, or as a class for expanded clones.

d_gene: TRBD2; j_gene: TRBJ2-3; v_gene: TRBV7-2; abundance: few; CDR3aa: CASSLALRLAGSTDTQYF; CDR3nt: TGTGCCAGCAGCTTAGCCCTTCGACTAGCGGGGAGTACAGATACGCAGTATTTT
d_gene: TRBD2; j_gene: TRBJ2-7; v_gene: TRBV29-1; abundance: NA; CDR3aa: CSVETGGRYEQYF; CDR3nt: TGCAGCGTTGAAACGGGGGGGCGATACGAGCAGTACTTC
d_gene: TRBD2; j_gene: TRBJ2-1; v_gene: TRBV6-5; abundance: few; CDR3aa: CASSYSSSGGLRIF; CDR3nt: TGTGCCAGCAGTTACTCATCTAGCGGGGGCCTCCGGATCTTC
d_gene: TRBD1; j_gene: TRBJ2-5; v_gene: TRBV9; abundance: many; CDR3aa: CASSPRSTGIVQETQYF; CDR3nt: TGTGCCAGCAGCCCGCGCTCGACAGGGATAGTCCAAGAGACCCAGTACTTC
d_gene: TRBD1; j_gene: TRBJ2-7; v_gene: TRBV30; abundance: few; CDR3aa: CASGQGSYEQYF; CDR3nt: TGTGCTTCCGGACAGGGGTCCTACGAGCAGTACTTC
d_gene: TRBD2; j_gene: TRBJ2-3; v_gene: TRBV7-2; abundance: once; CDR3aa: CASGRGADTQYF; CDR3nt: TGTGCCAGCGGACGGGGGGCAGATACGCAGTATTTT
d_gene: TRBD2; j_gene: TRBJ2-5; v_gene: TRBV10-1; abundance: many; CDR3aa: CASSESRLAGETQYF; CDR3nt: TGCGCCAGCAGTGAGTCGAGACTAGCCGGAGAGACCCAGTACTTC
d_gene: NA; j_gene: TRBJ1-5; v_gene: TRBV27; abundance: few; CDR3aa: CASSFSTGGSNQPQHF; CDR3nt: TGTGCCAGCAGTTTCTCGACAGGAGGGTCAAATCAGCCCCAGCATTTT
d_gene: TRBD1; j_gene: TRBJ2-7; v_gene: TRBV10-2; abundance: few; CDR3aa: CASSRRPGQGNHEQYF; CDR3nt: TGCGCCAGCAGTCGGAGGCCGGGACAGGGAAATCACGAGCAGTACTTC
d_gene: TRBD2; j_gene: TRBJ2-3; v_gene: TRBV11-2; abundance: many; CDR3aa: CASSSQLAGGSDTQYF; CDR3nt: TGTGCCAGCAGCTCCCAACTAGCGGGGGGGTCAGATACGCAGTATTTT
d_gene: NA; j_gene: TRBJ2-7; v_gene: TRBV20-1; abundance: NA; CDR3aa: CSAWRGYEQYF; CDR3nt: TGCAGTGCTTGGAGGGGTTACGAGCAGTACTTC
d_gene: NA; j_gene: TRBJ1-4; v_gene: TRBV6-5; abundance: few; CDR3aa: CASSPPGPAIKLFF; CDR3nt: TGTGCCAGCAGTCCCCCGGGCCCGGCTATAAAACTGTTTTTT
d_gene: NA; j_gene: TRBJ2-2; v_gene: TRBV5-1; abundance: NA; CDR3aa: CASSLSTGNTGELFF; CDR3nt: TGCGCCAGCAGCTTGAGTACGGGGAACACCGGGGAGCTGTTTTTT
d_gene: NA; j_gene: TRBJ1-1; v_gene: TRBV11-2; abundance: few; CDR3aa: CASSLDPTVTKAFF; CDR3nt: TGTGCCAGCAGCTTAGATCCAACAGTAACTAAAGCTTTCTTT
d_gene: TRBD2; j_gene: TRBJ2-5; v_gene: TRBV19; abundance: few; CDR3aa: CASSRPGAGGQETQYF; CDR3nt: TGTGCCAGTAGTAGACCGGGGGCGGGGGGCCAAGAGACCCAGTACTTC
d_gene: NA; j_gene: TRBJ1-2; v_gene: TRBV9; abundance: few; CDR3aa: CASSPNPDGSSYGYTF; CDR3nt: TGTGCCAGCAGCCCCAATCCGGACGGAAGTAGCTATGGCTACACCTTC
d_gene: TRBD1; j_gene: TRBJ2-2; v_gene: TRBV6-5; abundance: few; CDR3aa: CASRWTGGTGELFF; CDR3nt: TGTGCCAGCAGATGGACAGGGGGGACCGGGGAGCTGTTTTTT
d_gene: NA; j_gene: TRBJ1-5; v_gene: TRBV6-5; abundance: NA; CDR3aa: CASSPTGQIQPQHF; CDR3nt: TGTGCCAGCAGCCCGACTGGACAGATCCAGCCCCAGCATTTT
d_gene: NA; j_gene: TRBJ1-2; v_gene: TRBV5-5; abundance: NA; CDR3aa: CASSFQVYGYTF; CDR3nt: TGTGCCAGCAGCTTCCAGGTCTATGGCTACACCTTC
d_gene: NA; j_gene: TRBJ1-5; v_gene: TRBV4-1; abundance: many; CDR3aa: CASSQEAGSNQPQHF; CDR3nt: TGCGCCAGCAGCCAAGAAGCGGGTAGTAATCAGCCCCAGCATTTT
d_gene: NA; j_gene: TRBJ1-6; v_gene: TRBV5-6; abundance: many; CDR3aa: CASSSIQGVVLNSPLHF; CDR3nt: TGTGCCAGCAGCTCCATACAGGGAGTAGTGTTGAATTCACCCCTCCACTTT
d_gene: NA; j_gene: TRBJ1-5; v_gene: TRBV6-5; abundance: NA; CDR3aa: CASSYSGGNQPQHF; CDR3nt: TGTGCCAGCAGTTACTCTGGAGGGAATCAGCCCCAGCATTTT
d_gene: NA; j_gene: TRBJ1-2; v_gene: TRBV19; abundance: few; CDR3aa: CASSMGIGMNNYGYTF; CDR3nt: TGTGCCAGTAGTATGGGGATAGGGATGAATAACTATGGCTACACCTTC
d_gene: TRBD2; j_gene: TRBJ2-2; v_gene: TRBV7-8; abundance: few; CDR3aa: CASSSRMTSGGVSGELFF; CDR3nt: TGTGCCAGCAGCTCCCGAATGACTAGCGGGGGGGTCAGCGGGGAGCTGTTTTTT
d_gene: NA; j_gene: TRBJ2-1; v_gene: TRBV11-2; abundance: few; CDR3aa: CAIKRSSYNEQFF; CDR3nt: TGTGCCATCAAGAGGAGTTCCTACAATGAGCAGTTCTTC
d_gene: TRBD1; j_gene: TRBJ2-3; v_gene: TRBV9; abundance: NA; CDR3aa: CASSARGQGGTDTQYF; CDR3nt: TGTGCCAGCAGCGCCCGAGGACAGGGGGGCACAGATACGCAGTATTTT
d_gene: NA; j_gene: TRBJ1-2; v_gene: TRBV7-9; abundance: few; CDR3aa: CASSLAQVIYGYTF; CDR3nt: TGTGCCAGCAGCTTAGCACAGGTGATCTATGGCTACACCTTC
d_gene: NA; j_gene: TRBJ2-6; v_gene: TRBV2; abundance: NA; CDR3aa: CASSDQGPTQPGANVLTF; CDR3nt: TGTGCCAGCAGTGATCAGGGCCCCACCCAGCCTGGGGCCAACGTCCTGACTTTC
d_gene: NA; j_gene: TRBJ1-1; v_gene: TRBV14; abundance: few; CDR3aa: CASSQGLSAFF; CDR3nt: TGTGCCAGCAGCCAAGGACTCTCAGCTTTCTTT
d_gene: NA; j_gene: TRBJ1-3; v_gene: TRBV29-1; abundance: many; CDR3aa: CSVQNSGNTIYF; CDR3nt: TGCAGCGTTCAGAACTCTGGAAACACCATATATTTT
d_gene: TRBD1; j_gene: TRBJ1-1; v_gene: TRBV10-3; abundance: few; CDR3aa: CAISDKAGDSTEAFF; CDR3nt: TGTGCCATCAGTGACAAAGCCGGGGACAGCACTGAAGCTTTCTTT
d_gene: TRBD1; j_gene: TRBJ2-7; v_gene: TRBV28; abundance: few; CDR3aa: CATGGTGYRYEQYF; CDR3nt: TGTGCCACGGGCGGGACAGGCTACCGCTACGAGCAGTACTTC
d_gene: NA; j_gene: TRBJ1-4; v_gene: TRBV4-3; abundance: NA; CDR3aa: CASSQESRAGNEKLFF; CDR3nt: TGCGCCAGCAGCCAAGAGTCCCGGGCAGGGAATGAAAAACTGTTTTTT
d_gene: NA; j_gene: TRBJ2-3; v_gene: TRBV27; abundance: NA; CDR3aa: CASSLQVPDTQYF; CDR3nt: TGTGCCAGCAGTTTGCAAGTGCCAGATACGCAGTATTTT
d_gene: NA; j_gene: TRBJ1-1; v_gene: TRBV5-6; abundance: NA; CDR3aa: CASSLLLNTEAFF; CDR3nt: TGTGCCAGCAGCTTGTTGCTGAACACTGAAGCTTTCTTT
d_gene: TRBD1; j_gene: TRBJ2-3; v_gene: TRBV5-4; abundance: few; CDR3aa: CASSPGSGTGVTDTQYF; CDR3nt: TGTGCCAGCAGCCCAGGATCCGGGACAGGGGTCACAGATACGCAGTATTTT
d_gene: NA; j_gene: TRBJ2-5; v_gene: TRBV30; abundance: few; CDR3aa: CAWSLGNGETQYF; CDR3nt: TGTGCCTGGAGTCTGGGGAACGGAGAGACCCAGTACTTC
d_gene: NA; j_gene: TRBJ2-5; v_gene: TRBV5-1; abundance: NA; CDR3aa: CASSVAGAAEETQYF; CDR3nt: TGCGCCAGCAGCGTGGCCGGGGCGGCGGAAGAGACCCAGTACTTC
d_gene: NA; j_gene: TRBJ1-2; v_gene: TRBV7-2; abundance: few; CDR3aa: CASSLPGEGGYTF; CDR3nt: TGTGCCAGCAGCTTACCGGGGGAGGGAGGCTACACCTTC
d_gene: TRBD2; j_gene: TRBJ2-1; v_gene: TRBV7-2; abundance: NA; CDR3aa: CASRPAGGSYNEQFF; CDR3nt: TGTGCCAGCAGGCCAGCGGGAGGCTCCTACAATGAGCAGTTCTTC
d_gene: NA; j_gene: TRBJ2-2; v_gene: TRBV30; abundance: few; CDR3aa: CAWRGSGKLFF; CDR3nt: TGTGCCTGGAGGGGATCCGGGAAGCTGTTTTTT
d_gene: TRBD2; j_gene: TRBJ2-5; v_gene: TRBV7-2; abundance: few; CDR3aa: CASSPLAGDQETQYF; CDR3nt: TGTGCCAGCAGCCCCTTGGCGGGGGACCAAGAGACCCAGTACTTC
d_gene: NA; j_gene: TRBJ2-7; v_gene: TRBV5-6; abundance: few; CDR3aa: CASSFSVGGEQYF; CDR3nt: TGTGCCAGCAGCTTCTCCGTGGGGGGAGAGCAGTACTTC
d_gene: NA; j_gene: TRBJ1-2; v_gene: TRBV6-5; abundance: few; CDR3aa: CASSRSGGDGYTF; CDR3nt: TGTGCCAGCAGCCGCTCGGGCGGCGATGGCTACACCTTC
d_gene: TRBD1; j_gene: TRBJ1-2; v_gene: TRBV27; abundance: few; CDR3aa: CASRSGTGRPQEGYTF; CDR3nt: TGTGCCAGCAGGTCCGGGACAGGGAGGCCCCAGGAGGGCTACACCTTC
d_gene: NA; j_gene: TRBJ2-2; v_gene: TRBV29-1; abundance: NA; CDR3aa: CSAEGAGELFF; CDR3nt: TGCAGCGCTGAAGGGGCCGGGGAGCTGTTTTTT
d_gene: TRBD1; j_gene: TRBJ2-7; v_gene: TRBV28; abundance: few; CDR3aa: CASRPSGGHYEQYF; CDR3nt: TGTGCCAGCAGACCGTCAGGGGGCCACTACGAGCAGTACTTC
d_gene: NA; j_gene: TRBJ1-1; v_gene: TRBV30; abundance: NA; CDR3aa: CAWSWRRRTEAFF; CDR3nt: TGTGCCTGGAGTTGGAGACGGCGTACTGAAGCTTTCTTT
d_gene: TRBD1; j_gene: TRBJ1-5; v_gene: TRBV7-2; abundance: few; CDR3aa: CASSLASGGEQPQHF; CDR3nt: TGTGCCAGCAGCTTAGCCTCAGGGGGCGAACAGCCCCAGCATTTT
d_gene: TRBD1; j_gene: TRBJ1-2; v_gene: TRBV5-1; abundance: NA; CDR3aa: CASSLAVEGASGYTF; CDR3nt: TGCGCCAGCAGCTTGGCCGTGGAGGGGGCCAGTGGCTACACCTTC
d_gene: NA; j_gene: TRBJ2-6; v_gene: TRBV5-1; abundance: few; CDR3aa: CASSGTGGSGANVLTF; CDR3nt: TGCGCCAGCAGCGGGACCGGTGGCTCTGGGGCCAACGTCCTGACTTTC
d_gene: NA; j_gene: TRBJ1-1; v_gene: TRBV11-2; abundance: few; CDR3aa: CASSLGQTNTEAFF; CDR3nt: TGTGCCAGCAGCTTAGGGCAGACGAACACTGAAGCTTTCTTT
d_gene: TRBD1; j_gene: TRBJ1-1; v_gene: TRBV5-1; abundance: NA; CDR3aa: CASSADREVPEAFF; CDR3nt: TGCGCCAGCAGCGCGGACAGGGAAGTCCCTGAAGCTTTCTTT
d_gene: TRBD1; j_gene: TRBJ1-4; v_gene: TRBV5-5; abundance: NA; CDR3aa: CASRGGQGPINEKLFF; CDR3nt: TGTGCCAGCAGGGGCGGACAGGGGCCCATTAATGAAAAACTGTTTTTT
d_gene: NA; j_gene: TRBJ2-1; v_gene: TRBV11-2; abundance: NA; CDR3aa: CASSPPGGDEQFF; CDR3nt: TGTGCCAGCAGCCCCCCCGGGGGCGATGAGCAGTTCTTC
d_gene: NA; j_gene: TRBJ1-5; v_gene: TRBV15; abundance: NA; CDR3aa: CATSRDGQPNQPQHF; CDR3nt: TGTGCCACCAGCAGAGATGGACAGCCGAATCAGCCCCAGCATTTT
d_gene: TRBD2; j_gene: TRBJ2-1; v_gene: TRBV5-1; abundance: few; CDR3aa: CASSLGLAGDGEQFF; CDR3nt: TGCGCCAGCAGCTTGGGGCTAGCGGGGGACGGTGAGCAGTTCTTC
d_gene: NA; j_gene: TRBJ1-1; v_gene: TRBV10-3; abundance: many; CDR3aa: CATRTPNTEAFF; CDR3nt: TGTGCCACCAGAACACCGAACACTGAAGCTTTCTTT